A selection of T cell receptor beta chains follows, all from one sample in a study of blood T cell repertoires in COVID-19. Sequenced by immunoSEQ multiplex PCR; TCRdb stores in-frame clones only, minus some. The sample has about 300,000 clones; roughly 85% are singletons. The sequenced sample was PBMCs or T cells enriched from blood (not recorded which). These receptors were collected from a woman aged 25-40 years who had been exposed to COVID-19. CDR3s include the opening cysteine and the closing phenylalanine or tryptophan. D genes are given only for firm matches. Some rows have no size entry. The others give once, few or many, or a class for an expanded clone.

V	J	size	D	DNA	CDR3
TRBV27	TRBJ2-2	NA	NA	TGTGCCAGCAGTTTACTTTCAGGGAACACCGGGGAGCTGTTTTTT	CASSLLSGNTGELFF
TRBV29-1	TRBJ1-4	NA	NA	TGCAGCGTTGAGAGGGTCGGGCCCCTTAATGAAAAACTGTTTTTT	CSVERVGPLNEKLFF
TRBV7-2	TRBJ2-7	NA	TRBD1	TGTGCCAGCAGCCGTGGACAGGGATCGAACCACGAGCAGTACTTC	CASSRGQGSNHEQYF
TRBV3-1/TRBV3-2	TRBJ1-6	NA	TRBD1	TGTGCCAGCAGCTTAACAGGGGTCGGATCACCCCTCCACTTT	CASSLTGVGSPLHF
TRBV5-1	TRBJ2-1	NA	TRBD2	TGCGCCAGCAGCTTTGCCTCCCTAGCGGGAGGGCCCAATGAGCAGTTCTTC	CASSFASLAGGPNEQFF
TRBV7-9	TRBJ2-7	NA	TRBD1	TGTGCCAGCAGCCTAGAAGGGGGCATTATGCCCTACGAGCAGTACTTC	CASSLEGGIMPYEQYF
TRBV27	TRBJ1-2	NA	NA	TGTGCCAGCAGTCCTCGATTTGATAGGGGTGGCTATGGCTACACCTTC	CASSPRFDRGGYGYTF
TRBV7-6	TRBJ2-7	once	NA	TGTGCCAGCAGCTTAGTGTTCCGGGGCGAGCAGTACTTC	CASSLVFRGEQYF
TRBV4-1	TRBJ2-2	NA	NA	TGCGCCAGCAGCCACCGACAGGCCCAGGGCGGGGAGCTGTTTTTT	CASSHRQAQGGELFF
TRBV30	TRBJ1-5	NA	TRBD1	TGTGCCTGGAGTCTAGGGCAGGGGGATCAGCCCCAGCATTTT	CAWSLGQGDQPQHF
TRBV5-1	TRBJ2-2	once	TRBD1	TGCGCCAGCAGCCCGAGACAGGGGGCGTTTGGGGAGCTGTTTTTT	CASSPRQGAFGELFF
TRBV28	TRBJ1-4	NA	NA	TGTGCCAGCAGTTTCTTGGGGGGGGAACGGGGAAAACTGTTTTTT	CASSFLGGERGKLFF
TRBV6-5	TRBJ1-1	NA	NA	TGTGCCAGCAGTCCCGTACTACGGATTGAAGCTTTCTTT	CASSPVLRIEAFF
TRBV28	TRBJ1-2	few	TRBD1	TGTGCCAGCAGGAAAATAGACAGGGGGGGCTACACCTTC	CASRKIDRGGYTF
TRBV7-8	TRBJ2-7	NA	NA	TGTGCCAGCAGCTTAGGTGCCGGGAGATTCTACGAGCAGTACTTC	CASSLGAGRFYEQYF
TRBV3-1/TRBV3-2	TRBJ1-5	NA	NA	TGTGCCAGCAGCCAAGAGTTTTTACAGCCCCAGCATTTT	CASSQEFLQPQHF
TRBV27	TRBJ2-5	NA	TRBD2	TGTGCCAGCAGTTCCCCGAGCGGGGAGGGGAGGGAGACCCAGTACTTC	CASSSPSGEGRETQYF
TRBV4-1	TRBJ2-5	NA	TRBD2	TGCGCCAGCAGCCGCTTCCCGGGACTAGCGGGAGGGCCGGAGACCCAGTACTTC	CASSRFPGLAGGPETQYF
TRBV5-4	TRBJ2-3	NA	TRBD1	TGTGCCAGCAGCTATCCGGGACAGGGGCGGACGCAGTATTTT	CASSYPGQGRTQYF
TRBV15	TRBJ1-3	NA	NA	TGTGCCACCAGCAGGCCCAGCTCTGGAAACACCATATATTTT	CATSRPSSGNTIYF
TRBV7-9	TRBJ1-5	NA	NA	TGTGCCAGCAGCTTAGACAGATTGAATCAGCCCCAGCATTTT	CASSLDRLNQPQHF
TRBV15	TRBJ1-6	NA	NA	TGTGCCACCAGCAGAGACGTCCGTCAGGGTTCACCCCTCCACTTT	CATSRDVRQGSPLHF
TRBV28	TRBJ2-7	few	NA	TGTGCCAGCAGTCCACTTGGGACAAAAACCTACGAGCAGTACTTC	CASSPLGTKTYEQYF
TRBV7-2	TRBJ2-7	few	TRBD1	TGTGCCAGCAGTCCGGGACAGTCCTACGAGCAGTACTTC	CASSPGQSYEQYF
TRBV19	TRBJ2-7	NA	TRBD1	TGTGCCAGTAGTATGGGGACAGGGGCGTTCTACGAGCAGTACTTC	CASSMGTGAFYEQYF
TRBV27	TRBJ2-1	NA	TRBD1	TGTGCCAGCCGACGAGGGACAGCCTACATAGGGCAGTTCTTC	CASRRGTAYIGQFF
TRBV12-2	TRBJ1-5	NA	NA	TGTGCAAGTCGCTTTACCCCCGGGGACAGGTCTAATCAGCCCCAGCATTTT	CASRFTPGDRSNQPQHF